This T cell receptor (beta chain) is drawn from a study of technical replicates of blood from a handful of donors. TCRdb keeps only in-frame clones here, not all; method: immunoSEQ multiplex PCR. The sample includes approximately 79,000 clones, around 97% of them seen just once. V dropped 0 bases and J dropped 4 bases, with 16 bases sitting between them. CDR3 length equals 16 residues. Germline CDR1 reads SGDLS; CDR2 reads YYNGEE. The receptor comes from a human donor in good health. V gene TRBV9 combines with J gene TRBJ1-1, with a weak D call TRBD1 (5 bases). Sequenced material: T cells isolated from PBMCs. In DNA, the CDR3 is TGTGCCAGCAGCGTAGGAATCGGAGCGGGGGGCACTGAAGCTTTCTTT. Amino acids: CASSVGIGAGGTEAFF. Combining the CDR3 with reference TRBV9 and TRBJ1-1 gives the whole variable domain DSGVTQTPKHLITATGQRVTLRCSPRSGDLSVYWYQQSLDQGLQFLIQYYNGEERAKGNILERFSAQQFPDLHSELNLSSLELGDSALYFCASSVGIGAGGTEAFFGQGTRLTVV.